One sample yielded the 27 T cell receptor beta chains listed below, sequenced in a study of control samples from healthy donors and cancer patients. TCRdb's table, derived via immunoSEQ multiplex PCR, lists solely in-frame clones and lacks some. Altogether 350,000 to 450,000 clones are present, approximately 90% being singletons, with the ten largest covering 5% to 7%. The sequencing input was PBMCs. These receptors were obtained from a man aged 35-49 years with head and neck cancer.

The chain joins TRBV9 to TRBJ1-1; D perhaps matches TRBD1 (5 bases). Trimming removed 4 bases from V and 4 bases from J, with 17 bases in between. The germline CDR1 and CDR2 sequences are SGDLS and YYNGEE. The CDR3 has 15 residues. The CDR3 nucleotides read TGTGCCAGCAGCCCGGAGGGGAGGGCGGGCACTGAAGCTTTCTTT. The encoded protein is CASSPEGRAGTEAFF.

The chain has TRBV3-1 (or the pseudogene TRBV3-2) and TRBJ2-5; TRBD2 is a possible D gene (6 bases). CDR1 and CDR2 (germline): LGHDT, YNNKEL (reference sequence). This CDR3 region has 14 residues. The V gene lost 4 bases and the J gene lost 2 bases, with 11 bases spanning the gap. The CDR3 reads CASSLRLEQETQYF. CDR3 bases: TGTGCCAGCAGCCTCCGACTAGAGCAAGAGACCCAGTACTTC.

The chain employs TRBV4-3 and TRBJ2-4, with D possibly TRBD2 on 5 matching bases. Germline CDR1 is LGHNA and CDR2 is YSLEER. Trimming cost V 1 base and J 0 bases, with 22 bases left between them. The length of the CDR3 is 20 residues. For the CDR3, the DNA is TGCGCCAGCAGCCAAGGTCGGAAGAAAATACTAGACCTAGCCAAAAACATTCAGTACTTC. Amino acids: CASSQGRKKILDLAKNIQYF.

The CDR3 region has the DNA TGTGCCAGCAGTTTCCGACTAGCGGGTTCTAGCTCCTACGAGCAGTACTTC. Its protein is CASSFRLAGSSSYEQYF. V and J are TRBV27 and TRBJ2-7, with 10 bases fitting TRBD2. V was clipped by 3 bases and J by 0 bases; unmatched bases: 8. There are 17 residues in the CDR3. Looked up from germline, CDR1 is MNHEY and CDR2 is SMNVEV (reference sequence).

The chain carries TRBV11-2 and TRBJ2-3; 9 bases fit TRBD2. The junction had 10 bases not matched to a gene; V was cut back by 5 bases and J by 4 bases. From germline, CDR1 is SGHAT and CDR2 FQNNGV. The CDR3 covers 16 residues. CDR3 in amino acids: CASSPLAGARADTQYF. CDR3 bases: TGTGCCAGCAGCCCCTTAGCGGGAGCACGGGCAGATACGCAGTATTTT.

V and J are TRBV27 and TRBJ2-3, with TRBD1 matching 7 bases. Germline V lookup: CDR1 MNHEY, CDR2 SMNVEV (reference sequence). The V and J ends lost 1 base and 5 bases, in that order; junction bases with no gene match: 6. The CDR3 loop spans 15 amino acids. This CDR3 is CASSLYRGSVDTQYF. The CDR3 DNA reads TGTGCCAGCAGTTTATACAGGGGTTCGGTAGATACGCAGTATTTT.

The chain links TRBV27 to TRBJ1-3; unclear D gene. The CDR3 consists of 15 residues. Deletions cut 5 bases from V and 4 bases from J, with 15 bases between. Germline V lookup: CDR1 MNHEY, CDR2 SMNVEV (reference sequence). CDR3 protein: CASSPLAMGGNTIYF. The CDR3 DNA sequence: TGTGCCAGCAGTCCCCTGGCGATGGGCGGAAACACCATATATTTT.

This clone occurred a few times. The rearrangement uses TRBV30 and TRBJ2-7; D remains unclear. The CDR3 covers 15 residues. V gave up 0 bases and J gave up 7 bases, with 19 bases separating them. Per germline, CDR1 GTSNPN and CDR2 SVGIG (reference sequence). The CDR3 nucleotides read TGTGCCTGGAGTGTACATGAGTTTGAGGTGGGGGAGCAGTACTTC. Protein: CAWSVHEFEVGEQYF.

Only one count was recorded for this clone. The genes are TRBV28 and TRBJ2-3, with D tentatively TRBD1 (5 bases). CDR3 length equals 13 residues. Germline V CDR1 and CDR2: MDHEN, SYDVKM. Deletions cut 6 bases from V and 6 bases from J, with 13 bases between. The CDR3 sequence is CASRRGKGDTQYF. The CDR3 DNA reads as TGTGCCAGCAGAAGGGGAAAGGGTGATACGCAGTATTTT.

This clone was detected only once. The chain employs TRBV21-1 and TRBJ1-2; the table assigns TRBD1, which was not confirmed against the DNA. TRBV21-1 counts as a pseudogene. The CDR3 contains 18 residues. The DNA for the CDR3 is TGTGCCAGCAGCATGAGGGGGGACAGGGGCCCCTGGGACTATGGCTACACCTTC. This gives the protein CASSMRGDRGPWDYGYTF.

The chain links TRBV7-2 to TRBJ2-7; D is tentatively TRBD1 or TRBD2 (5 bases each). Germline assignment: CDR1 SGHTA and CDR2 FQGNSA. This CDR3 is built from 15 residues. V was trimmed by 1 base and J by 3 bases, leaving 13 bases between them. The CDR3 loop is CASSLERGAGYEQYF. The CDR3 region has the DNA TGTGCCAGCAGCTTAGAACGGGGCGCGGGCTACGAGCAGTACTTC.

The chain's CDR3 is CASRPGTSGGTIFQTQYF. In nucleotides, the CDR3 is TGTGCCAGCAGACCCGGGACTAGCGGGGGGACGATCTTCCAGACCCAGTACTTC. The chain employs TRBV5-4 and TRBJ2-5; 15 nucleotides match TRBD2. This CDR3 is 18 amino acids long. With V trimmed by 5 bases and J by 6 bases, 14 bases remained unmatched. Germline V CDR1 and CDR2: SGHNT, YYREEE (reference sequence).

This clone was detected once. This rearrangement joins TRBV28 to TRBJ1-2; D is unresolved. Trimming pared 2 bases from V and 4 bases from J, leaving 20 bases between. Germline-derived CDR1 and CDR2 are MDHEN and SYDVKM. The CDR3 length is 17 residues. CDR3 sequence reads: CASSLKENYISFYGYTF. The CDR3 DNA reads TGTGCCAGCAGTTTAAAGGAGAATTATATTTCTTTCTATGGCTACACCTTC.

V is TRBV28 and J is TRBJ1-2; 10 bases map to TRBD1. The germline V gene encodes CDR1 MDHEN and CDR2 SYDVKM. Losses at the gene ends were 4 bases for V and 6 bases for J; bases not matched to a gene: 8. The CDR3 covers 15 residues. CDR3 amino acids: CASSSRTGGPHGYTF. CDR3 bases: TGTGCCAGCAGTTCCAGGACAGGGGGGCCTCATGGCTACACCTTC.

The chain combines TRBV19 with TRBJ1-5; weak D call: TRBD1 (5 bases). The V end lost 0 bases, the J end lost 2 bases, and 11 bases lay between the germline ends. The germline V gene encodes CDR1 LNHDA and CDR2 SQIVND (reference sequence). This CDR3 is built from 16 residues. CDR3 residues: CASSIDLGAGNQPQHF. The CDR3 DNA sequence: TGTGCCAGTAGTATAGATCTAGGGGCGGGCAATCAGCCCCAGCATTTT.

V is TRBV14 and J is TRBJ1-4; D unresolved. V lost 6 bases and J 7 bases, leaving 12 bases between the germline ends. This CDR3 region has 13 residues. CDR1 and CDR2 from the germline V gene are SGHDN and FVKESK. The CDR3 nucleotides read TGTGCCAGCAGACTAAGCGTGCGTGAAAAACTGTTTTTT. Its protein product is CASRLSVREKLFF.

The V and J genes are TRBV28 and TRBJ1-5; D is uncertain. With 3 bases removed from V and 5 bases from J, the gap between germline ends came to 2 bases. CDR3 length: 11 residues. CDR1 is MDHEN, CDR2 SYDVKM, per germline. The CDR3 sequence is CASSFDQPQHF. The DNA of the CDR3 is TGTGCCAGCAGTTTCGATCAGCCCCAGCATTTT.

The chain uses TRBV27 and TRBJ2-5, with D unresolved. The CDR3 totals 13 residues. Germline V gene data show CDR1 as MNHEY and CDR2 as SMNVEV (reference sequence). The germline V and J ends were trimmed by 0 bases and 4 bases, with 6 bases remaining between them. CDR3 coding DNA: TGTGCCAGCAGTTTATCCCTACTAGAGACCCAGTACTTC. It translates to CASSLSLLETQYF.

This rearrangement joins TRBV5-1 to TRBJ2-3; the D is unclear. This CDR3 spans 18 amino acids. V shed 0 bases and J shed 2 bases, with 19 bases lying between them. CDR1 SGHRS and CDR2 YFSETQ come from the germline V gene. DNA of the CDR3: TGCGCCAGCAGCTTGGGACGGTCGGGTAGAAGCCTCACAGATACGCAGTATTTT. As protein: CASSLGRSGRSLTDTQYF.

The chain recombines TRBV19 with TRBJ2-1, with D perhaps matching TRBD1 (6 bases). Germline values: CDR1 LNHDA, CDR2 SQIVND (reference sequence). V gave up 3 bases and J gave up 7 bases, with 19 bases separating them. The CDR3 length is 16 residues. Here the CDR3 reads CASSIRQGNFRNEQFF. As DNA, the CDR3 is TGTGCCAGTAGTATTCGGCAGGGGAATTTTCGTAATGAGCAGTTCTTC.

The chain uses TRBV30 and TRBJ1-5; D gene unclear. V was shortened by 3 bases and J by 7 bases, with 13 bases between the two germline ends. The CDR3 contains 13 residues. Germline assignment: CDR1 GTSNPN and CDR2 SVGIG (reference sequence). The CDR3 nucleotides read TGTGCCTGGAGCGGAAGGACTGAGCAGCCCCAGCATTTT. It encodes CAWSGRTEQPQHF.

The chain joins TRBV6-2 or TRBV6-3 to TRBJ2-3; TRBD2 agrees at 11 bases. Per the germline V gene, CDR1 is MNHEY and CDR2 is SVGEGT. This CDR3 region has 15 residues. The trim removed 4 bases at V and 3 bases at J, leaving 3 bases unmatched. CDR3: CASSWGTSGTDTQYF. In DNA, the CDR3 is TGTGCCAGCAGTTGGGGGACTAGCGGAACAGATACGCAGTATTTT.

For the CDR3, the DNA is TGTGCCAGCAGCTTAGAAGGTGGCCCCAACTACGAGCAGTACTTC. Encoded protein: CASSLEGGPNYEQYF. The J gene is TRBJ2-7, the V gene TRBV7-6; D is unclear. The germline gives CDR1 SGHVS, CDR2 FNYEAQ. The CDR3 is 15 amino acids. The ends were cut back, 1 base at V and 3 bases at J, with 13 bases in the middle.

The CDR3 DNA follows: TGTGCCAGCAGTTTTCGGGGTGGAGGGTATGGCTACACCTTC. Translation: CASSFRGGGYGYTF. The V gene is TRBV28, the J gene TRBJ1-2; D unresolved. Germline V gene data show CDR1 as MDHEN and CDR2 as SYDVKM. CDR3 length equals 14 residues. Trimming cost V 3 bases and J 5 bases, with 13 bases left between them.

The V and J genes are TRBV27 and TRBJ2-3; maybe TRBD1 (5 bases). The CDR3 covers 15 residues. Germline V gene lookup returns CDR1 MNHEY and CDR2 SMNVEV (reference sequence). Trimming left V 5 bases short and J 2 bases short, with 14 bases between. The CDR3 loop is CASSRSPGNTDTQYF. CDR3 bases: TGTGCCAGCAGTCGATCCCCAGGGAACACAGATACGCAGTATTTT.

The rearrangement links TRBV10-2 to TRBJ2-5; D remains ambiguous. This CDR3 has 15 residues. Deletions cut 5 bases from V and 1 base from J, with 14 bases between. Germline V CDR1 and CDR2: WSHSY, SAAADI. CDR3 DNA: TGCGCCAGCAGTTTGCCGGCCGCCGGCCAAGAGACCCAGTACTTC. Its translation is CASSLPAAGQETQYF.

A single count supports this clone. The V gene is TRBV5-1, the J gene TRBJ2-7; unclear D gene. CDR3 length equals 12 residues. The germline V and J ends were trimmed by 4 bases and 5 bases, with 10 bases remaining between them. The V gene's germline CDR1 is SGHRS and CDR2 YFSETQ. The CDR3 spells CASSPEMDEQYF. The CDR3 DNA is TGCGCCAGCAGCCCGGAAATGGACGAGCAGTACTTC.